One and the same sample provided the 6 T cell receptor beta chains below, sequenced in a study of shared clonotypes between healthy human individuals. Clones were sequenced by immunoSEQ multiplex PCR, and TCRdb holds only the in-frame ones, with some missing. This repertoire shows around 1,000,000 clones, 60% to 85% found once; its top ten account for about 0.89%. The source material was memory CD4+ T cells from PBMCs. Subset noted: CD45RA-negative fraction. Receptor source: a man between 18 and 35 years old in good health. Some clones in this sample may be carry-over from other donors' samples.

The rearrangement links TRBV4-1 to TRBJ2-7; D tentatively reads TRBD1 or TRBD2 (5 bases each). V shed 0 bases and J shed 2 bases, with 17 bases lying between them. The length of the CDR3 is 17 residues. Per the germline V gene, CDR1 is MGHRA and CDR2 is YSYEKL. The CDR3 reads CASSQDSRGLLPYEQYF. The CDR3 region has the DNA TGCGCCAGCAGCCAAGACTCCCGGGGCCTTCTTCCCTACGAGCAGTACTTC.

This chain connects TRBV27 to TRBJ2-7; tentative D call: TRBD2 (7 bases). The CDR3 spans 16 residues. From germline, CDR1 is MNHEY and CDR2 SMNVEV (reference sequence). Trimming shortened V by 5 bases and J by 0 bases, and 17 bases separated the two germline ends. For the CDR3, the DNA is TGTGCCAGCAGTAGAAGAGGGGGGGCAAGCTCCTACGAGCAGTACTTC. Its translation: CASSRRGGASSYEQYF.

The chain links TRBV5-1 to TRBJ2-3; D ambiguous. Trimming removed 0 bases at V and 2 bases at J, with 10 bases between. Per germline, CDR1 SGHRS and CDR2 YFSETQ. The CDR3 consists of 15 residues. The CDR3 is CASSLEVWDTDTQYF. CDR3 sequence (DNA): TGCGCCAGCAGCTTGGAAGTGTGGGACACAGATACGCAGTATTTT.

This clone was seen many times. J is TRBJ1-1 and V is TRBV7-3; D is undetermined. This CDR3 region has 13 residues. In germline, CDR1 is SGHTA, CDR2 FQGTGA. V was shortened by 1 base and J by 1 base, with 4 bases between the two germline ends. The CDR3 here is CASSLKANTEAFF. DNA of the CDR3: TGTGCCAGCAGCTTAAAGGCGAACACTGAAGCTTTCTTT.

This CDR3 is CASSLPPGSLIQTLHF. CDR3 sequence (DNA): TGTGCCAGCAGTCTACCACCGGGCTCACTCATTCAAACCCTCCACTTT. The chain has TRBV28 and TRBJ1-6; no firm D call. Trimming took off 5 bases at V and 14 bases at J, with 25 bases between the two ends. Germline CDR1 reads MDHEN; CDR2 reads SYDVKM. CDR3 size: 16 residues.

The chain joins TRBV9 to TRBJ1-2, with a possible D match to TRBD1 (5 bases). This CDR3 contains 16 residues. In germline, CDR1 is SGDLS, CDR2 YYNGEE. Trimming took off 4 bases at V and 1 base at J, with 17 bases between the two ends. The CDR3 nucleotides read TGTGCCAGCAGCCGAACCACCGGGGCCCTTAACTATGGCTACACCTTC. Amino acids: CASSRTTGALNYGYTF.